These 27 T cell receptor beta chains were sequenced from one sample in a study of cytomegalovirus exposure and HLA in healthy donors. With 60 Vbeta and 13 Jbeta primers, the PCR was carried out. The table came from immunoSEQ multiplex PCR; TCRdb's copy has only in-frame clones and leaves some out. The sample lists around 110,000 clones, about 59% seen once, with roughly 9% in the top ten. The sequencing sample was made of PBMCs. The source of these receptors is a woman in her thirties or forties in good health and CMV-seropositive.

In this sample, this clone turned up a few times. V is TRBV5-1 and J is TRBJ1-5; a weak D match, TRBD1 (6 bases). CDR1 and CDR2 from the germline V gene are SGHRS and YFSETQ. The length of the CDR3 is 15 residues. V lost 0 bases and J 0 bases, leaving 7 bases between the germline ends. CDR3 sequence reads: CASSLDRDSNQPQHF. DNA for the CDR3: TGCGCCAGCAGCTTGGACAGGGATAGCAATCAGCCCCAGCATTTT. The complete variable domain, with remaining parts taken from reference TRBV5-1 and TRBJ1-5, reads KAGVTQTPRYLIKTRGQQVTLSCSPISGHRSVSWYQQTPGQGLQFLFEYFSETQRNKGNFPGRFSGRQFSNSRSEMNVSTLELGDSALYLCASSLDRDSNQPQHFGDGTRLSIL.

J is TRBJ1-2 and V is TRBV7-6; D might be TRBD1 (5 bases). Germline CDR1 SGHVS, CDR2 FNYEAQ. The CDR3 extends over 15 amino acids. Trimming pared 5 bases from V and 2 bases from J, leaving 15 bases between. CDR3: CASSHPLQGNYGYTF. CDR3 coding DNA: TGTGCCAGCAGCCATCCCCTCCAGGGAAACTATGGCTACACCTTC.

In this sample, this clone turned up a few times. The chain links TRBV5-4 to TRBJ2-1, with TRBD2 matching 10 bases. CDR3 size: 15 residues. CDR1 is SGHNT and CDR2 is YYREEE in the germline V gene (reference sequence). Unmatched junction bases numbered 0, after V lost 3 bases and J lost 0 bases. CDR3 in amino acids: CASSSSGSSYNEQFF. In DNA form, the CDR3 reads TGTGCCAGCAGCTCTAGCGGGAGCTCCTACAATGAGCAGTTCTTC.

V usage is TRBV9 and J usage is TRBJ1-5; perhaps TRBD1 as D (5 bases). Germline lookup yields CDR1 SGDLS and CDR2 YYNGEE. The CDR3 is 14 amino acids. Trimming cost V 4 bases and J 4 bases, with 12 bases left between them. CDR3 coding DNA: TGTGCCAGCAGCCCCGGGGAGGGGAATCAGCCCCAGCATTTT. It translates to CASSPGEGNQPQHF.

This clone appeared once. This sequence joins TRBV27 and TRBJ2-2; no reliable D call. This CDR3 contains 12 residues. The germline V gene encodes CDR1 MNHEY and CDR2 SMNVEV (reference sequence). V lost 6 bases and J 4 bases, leaving 6 bases between the germline ends. CDR3 nucleotide sequence: TGTGCCAGCAGCCCAGGCACCGGGGAGCTGTTTTTT. This gives the protein CASSPGTGELFF.

This clone has just a few counts. The chain is built from TRBV30 and TRBJ1-1; no firm D call. Germline V gene data show CDR1 as GTSNPN and CDR2 as SVGIG (reference sequence). V was clipped by 2 bases and J by 1 base, with 8 bases between them. CDR3 length: 13 residues. Here the CDR3 reads CAWSYQENTEAFF. In nucleotides, the CDR3 is TGTGCCTGGAGTTATCAGGAGAACACTGAAGCTTTCTTT.

The chain is built from TRBV6-5 and TRBJ2-7; D gene uncertain. CDR1 is MNHEY, CDR2 SVGAGI, per germline. The CDR3 is made up of 15 amino acids. V dropped 5 bases and J dropped 2 bases, with 16 bases sitting between them. CDR3: CASSATTPTTYEQYF. Written as DNA, the CDR3 is TGTGCCAGCAGTGCTACCACCCCGACAACCTACGAGCAGTACTTC.

This chain uses TRBV29-1 with TRBJ2-2, with D perhaps TRBD1 (6 bases). Germline-derived CDR1 and CDR2 are SQVTM and ANQGSEA. The V and J ends lost 6 bases and 2 bases respectively, with 16 bases between them. The CDR3 extends over 15 amino acids. CDR3 DNA: TGCAGCGTCGGCTCCGGGACATCTAACACCGGGGAGCTGTTTTTT. Its protein is CSVGSGTSNTGELFF.

The J gene is TRBJ2-3, the V gene TRBV5-1, with a tentative D call TRBD1 (5 bases). The ends were cut back, 4 bases at V and 1 base at J, with 13 bases in the middle. CDR1 is SGHRS, CDR2 YFSETQ, per germline. There are 15 residues in the CDR3. The CDR3 loop is CASSPQLGGTDTQYF. The DNA of the CDR3 is TGCGCCAGCAGCCCCCAATTAGGGGGCACAGATACGCAGTATTTT.

There are a few counts of this clone. The gene calls are TRBV29-1 and TRBJ2-3; 8 bases align to TRBD1. The V gene end was trimmed by 7 bases and the J gene end by 3 bases; junction bases not matched to a gene: 12. Germline-derived CDR1 and CDR2 are SQVTM and ANQGSEA. CDR3 length: 15 residues. The CDR3: CSARDRGGVTDTQYF. CDR3 DNA sequence: TGCAGCGCCAGAGACAGGGGAGGTGTAACAGATACGCAGTATTTT.

The chain recombines TRBV18 with TRBJ2-1, with TRBD2 identical over 8 bases. In germline, CDR1 is KGHSH, CDR2 LQKENI. Trimming took 4 bases from V and 2 from J; bases not matched to a gene: 10. The length of the CDR3 is 17 residues. CDR3 region: CASSRNGLAVAYNEQFF. CDR3 in DNA: TGTGCCAGCTCACGCAACGGACTAGCCGTCGCCTACAATGAGCAGTTCTTC.

This clone was detected only a few times. V is TRBV5-6 and J is TRBJ1-2, with TRBD1 matching 7 bases. The length of the CDR3 is 13 residues. After removal of 3 bases from V and 6 bases from J, the junction contained 5 bases not matched to a gene. Germline V gene data show CDR1 as SGHDT and CDR2 as YYEEEE. The CDR3 bases are TGTGCCAGCAGCTCGACGACAGGGAATGGCTACACCTTC. Protein product: CASSSTTGNGYTF.

The chain joins TRBV18 to TRBJ1-5; 12 bases agree with TRBD1. V shed 3 bases and J 2 bases; nucleotides not matched to a gene: 5. This CDR3 comprises 17 residues. Germline CDR1 KGHSH, CDR2 LQKENI. As DNA, the CDR3 is TGTGCCAGCTCACCGGGACAGGGGGCGCCGGGCAATCAGCCCCAGCATTTT. It yields the protein CASSPGQGAPGNQPQHF.

There are a few counts of this clone. V usage is TRBV7-3 and J usage is TRBJ2-1; D unclear. V lost 1 base, J lost 2 bases, and 9 bases lay in between. The CDR3 runs to 15 residues. CDR1 is SGHTA, CDR2 FQGTGA, per germline. CDR3 DNA: TGTGCCAGCAGCTTAAGTCCCTCCCCCTACAATGAGCAGTTCTTC. This codes for CASSLSPSPYNEQFF.

There are a few counts of this clone. The chain links TRBV9 to TRBJ1-1, with D perhaps TRBD1 (5 bases). The CDR3 contains 15 residues. The germline CDR1 and CDR2 sequences are SGDLS and YYNGEE. V shed 4 bases and J shed 1 base, with 14 bases lying between them. In DNA form, the CDR3 reads TGTGCCAGCAGCCCCCGGATGGGGGGGAACACTGAAGCTTTCTTT. Protein product: CASSPRMGGNTEAFF.

This clone showed up just once. This chain connects TRBV4-3 to TRBJ2-7, with D perhaps matching TRBD2 (6 bases). The CDR3 is made up of 15 amino acids. Trimming stripped 0 bases from V and 1 base from J, with 10 bases between. CDR1 is LGHNA and CDR2 is YSLEER in the germline V gene. The CDR3 loop is CASSQDRRGSYEQYF. The CDR3 nucleotides are TGCGCCAGCAGCCAAGATAGGCGGGGATCCTACGAGCAGTACTTC.

The rearrangement links TRBV6-5 to TRBJ1-6; TRBD1 matches 8 bases. Germline lookup yields CDR1 MNHEY and CDR2 SVGAGI. The CDR3 totals 14 residues. Trimming at V came to 6 bases and at J to 6 bases, leaving 4 bases not matched to a gene. In nucleotides, the CDR3 is TGTGCCAGCAGCAGAGACAGGGGTAATTCACCCCTCCACTTT. It translates to CASSRDRGNSPLHF.

With respect to this clone: This sample also contains other DNA sequences that code for the same CDR3. This chain links TRBV28 with TRBJ2-7, with 8 nucleotides matching TRBD2. This CDR3 has 14 residues. Losses at the gene ends were 2 bases for V and 0 bases for J; bases not matched to a gene: 0. Germline values: CDR1 MDHEN, CDR2 SYDVKM. The CDR3, as DNA: TGTGCCAGCAGTTTAAGCGGGGGCTCCTACGAGCAGTACTTC. Its translation: CASSLSGGSYEQYF.

This chain uses TRBV5-4 with TRBJ2-4; TRBD1 matches 8 bases. The CDR3 totals 14 residues. J gave up 6 bases and V 0 bases, and 2 bases lay outside the gene matches. From germline, CDR1 is SGHNT and CDR2 YYREEE (reference sequence). The CDR3 bases are TGTGCCAGCAGCTTGGACGGGACAGGAAACATTCAGTACTTC. Translating it yields CASSLDGTGNIQYF.

This chain joins TRBV6-5 and TRBJ1-1; 8 nucleotides match TRBD1. With V trimmed by 2 bases and J by 0 bases, 2 bases remained unmatched. This CDR3 contains 15 residues. CDR1 and CDR2 from the germline V gene are MNHEY and SVGAGI. The CDR3 DNA reads as TGTGCCAGCAGTTACGCAGGGGGCATGAACACTGAAGCTTTCTTT. It specifies CASSYAGGMNTEAFF.

The chain uses TRBV6-5 and TRBJ2-7; D possibly corresponds to TRBD2 (5 bases). Germline assignment: CDR1 MNHEY and CDR2 SVGAGI. This CDR3 has 15 residues. Trimming stripped 2 bases from V and 7 bases from J, with 18 bases between. CDR3 nucleotides: TGTGCCAGCAGTTACCATCGGCTGGAACCGGGGGAGCAGTACTTC. This encodes CASSYHRLEPGEQYF.

This clone showed up just a few times. This sequence joins TRBV4-1 and TRBJ2-2, with TRBD2 matching 7 bases. The CDR3 is 20 residues long. Germline V CDR1 and CDR2: MGHRA, YSYEKL. J gave up 1 base and V 5 bases, and 19 bases lay outside the gene matches. As DNA, the CDR3 is TGCGCCAGCAGCGTGCAGGCGGGACTCTCCGGCGGGAGGAACACCGGGGAGCTGTTTTTT. This gives the protein CASSVQAGLSGGRNTGELFF.

The chain couples TRBV2 to TRBJ2-5, with D tentatively TRBD1 (6 bases). The assigned J gene may be wrong: the sequence end matches TRBJ2-7 better. The CDR3 contains 15 residues. The germline gives CDR1 SNHLY, CDR2 FYNNEI. As DNA, the CDR3 is TGTGCCAGCAGTGATTTTTGGGACATCGCCTACGAGCAGTACTTC. Residues: CASSDFWDIAYEQYF.

This sequence joins TRBV6-6 and TRBJ1-1, with 7 bases lining up with TRBD1. The CDR3 covers 14 residues. Germline CDR1 MNHNY, CDR2 SVGAGI (reference sequence). J lost 1 base, V lost 2 bases, and 1 base had no gene match. In DNA form, the CDR3 reads TGTGCCAGCAGTTACCAGGGGGGGAACACTGAAGCTTTCTTT. Translated: CASSYQGGNTEAFF.

Concerning this clone itself: A junction boundary mismatches the germline segment, possibly from a read error. The chain is built from TRBV7-9 and TRBJ2-6; TRBD2 agrees at 7 bases. The CDR3 spans 18 residues. The germline V gene encodes CDR1 SEHNR and CDR2 FQNEAQ (reference sequence). This CDR3 is CSSSLEFVAGAGANVLTF. The CDR3 DNA is TGTTCCAGCAGCTTAGAATTCGTGGCGGGAGCTGGGGCCAACGTCCTGACTTTC.

The chain employs TRBV2 and TRBJ1-2, with D possibly TRBD1 on 5 matching bases. Trimming removed 8 bases from V and 6 bases from J, with 16 bases in between. Per the germline V gene, CDR1 is SNHLY and CDR2 is FYNNEI. The CDR3 loop spans 13 amino acids. CDR3: CASGVRVVNGYTF. DNA of the CDR3: TGTGCCAGCGGAGTCAGGGTGGTTAATGGCTACACCTTC. Drawing the rest from reference TRBV2 and TRBJ1-2, the complete variable domain is EPEVTQTPSHQVTQMGQEVILRCVPISNHLYFYWYRQILGQKVEFLVSFYNNEISEKSEIFDDQFSVERPDGSNFTLKIRSTKLEDSAMYFCASGVRVVNGYTFGSGTRLTVV.

The V gene is TRBV11-3, the J gene TRBJ2-3; tentative D call: TRBD2 (6 bases). The V and J ends lost 1 base and 5 bases respectively, with 16 bases between them. Germline assignment: CDR1 SGHNT and CDR2 YENEEA. The CDR3 length is 16 residues. CDR3 nucleotide sequence: TGTGCCAGCAGCTTAGGGGGCGGCGGGGTCAAAGATACGCAGTATTTT. This sequence encodes CASSLGGGGVKDTQYF.